This T cell receptor (beta chain) comes out of a study of regulatory T cells in long-lasting Graves disease. Findings and limits, study-wide: A greater number of public clonotypes (approximately 2,500) was shared by persistent patients than by new patients (around 960).

Indicated time point: persistent/refractory GD, antithyroid drugs over 5 years with positive TRAb. The TCR library was prepared using RNA isolated from PBMCs. Graves' disease diagnosis followed American Thyroid Association guidelines. Germline V gene sequence: CDR1 SNHLY, CDR2 FYNNEI. The length of the CDR3 is 14 residues. Trimming stripped 2 bases from V and 0 bases from J, with 7 bases between. To make TCR beta libraries, researchers used iRepertoire HTBI primers and Arm-PCR of CDR3 regions. TCRdb reprocessed the multiplex PCR reads via MiXCR and lists one record per CDR3 protein. This table holds around 500,000 distinct CDR3 sequences, less than 25% found once. This clonotype has ten or more counts. The antigen is unknown.

Sequenced here: peripheral blood mononuclear cells (PBMCs), sampled when the disease was refractory, from a patient treated with antithyroid drugs. The clonotype originates from a female donor with Graves disease. This chain links TRBV2 with TRBJ1-1; perhaps TRBD1 as D (5 bases). In nucleotides, the CDR3 is TGTGCCAGCAGTGAATGGGGGTTGAACACTGAAGCTTTCTTT. Translation gives CASSEWGLNTEAFF.